The clone carrying this T cell receptor beta chain was counted many times. Stable Graves' hyperthyroidism denoted no ophthalmopathy progression over 18 months. The data were taken from a study of T cells in Graves' hyperthyroidism and ophthalmopathy. The wider study: At initial diagnosis, before any treatment had begun, peripheral blood was obtained.

CDR3 length equals 17 residues. Germline V gene sequence: CDR1 DFQATT, CDR2 SNEGSKA (reference sequence). V lost 0 bases to trimming and J lost 4 bases, with 16 bases between them. Template material for amplifying TCR beta CDR3 regions consisted of RNA transcripts. HTBI primers were the set used in a first-round RT-PCR of the TCR CDR3. TCRdb redid the calling of the multiplex PCR reads with MiXCR, one entry per CDR3 protein. Found here are approximately 200,000 distinct CDR3 sequences, about a sixth of them singletons; the top ten hold around two fifths. Specimen: blood. This sequence was found in a man between 40 and 49 years old with Graves' hyperthyroidism. The genes are TRBV20-1 and TRBJ1-6; possibly TRBD1 for D (5 bases). CDR3 in DNA: TGCAGTGCTAGAGATTCGGGACGATATATGTATAATTCACCCCTCCACTTT. Translation: CSARDSGRYMYNSPLHF.